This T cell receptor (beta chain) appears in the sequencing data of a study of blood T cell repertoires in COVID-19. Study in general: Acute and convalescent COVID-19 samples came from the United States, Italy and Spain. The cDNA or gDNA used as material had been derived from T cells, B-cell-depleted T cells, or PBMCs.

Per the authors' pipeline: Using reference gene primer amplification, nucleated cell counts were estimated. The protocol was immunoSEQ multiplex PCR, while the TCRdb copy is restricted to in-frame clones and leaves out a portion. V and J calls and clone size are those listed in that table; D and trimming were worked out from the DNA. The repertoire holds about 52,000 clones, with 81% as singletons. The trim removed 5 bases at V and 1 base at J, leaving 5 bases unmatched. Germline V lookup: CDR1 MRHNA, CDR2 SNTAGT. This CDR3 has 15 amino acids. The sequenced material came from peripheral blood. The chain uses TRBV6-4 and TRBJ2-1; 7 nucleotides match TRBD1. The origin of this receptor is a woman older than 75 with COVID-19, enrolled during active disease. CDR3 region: CASSRGQGSYNEQFF. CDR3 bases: TGTGCCAGCAGTAGGGGGCAGGGATCCTACAATGAGCAGTTCTTC.